This T cell receptor (beta chain) was obtained from a study of T cell repertoires in cytomegalovirus infection. At the level of the study: An indication of both CMV infection and matching HLA type came from public TCR beta signatures. General study findings and limits: HLA-C-restricted TCR beta clonotypes specific for CMV led the ex vivo response. The cumulative frequency of public TCR beta families identified carriers of CMV plus the relevant HLA.

TCRdb redid the calling of the reads with MiXCR, one entry per CDR3 protein. The table has about 920,000 distinct CDR3 sequences, around 30% seen once. This clonotype was seen more than once but under ten times. What it recognizes is unknown. CDR1 and CDR2 from the germline V gene are MGHRA and YSYEKL. The CDR3 extends over 15 amino acids. The V gene lost 0 bases and the J gene lost 3 bases, with 11 bases spanning the gap. This specimen was cultured CD8+ T cells from PBMCs, taken from culture after CMV antigen stimulation. The sequence came from a human donor in good health (CMV status not recorded). Some clones in this sample may be carry-over from other donors' samples. V and J are TRBV4-1 and TRBJ1-1; D gene unclear. In nucleotides, the CDR3 is TGCGCCAGCAGCCAAGAGGCGGGTCGGTACACTGAAGCTTTCTTT. This sequence encodes CASSQEAGRYTEAFF.